The 21 T cell receptor beta chains given below trace back to one sample, sequenced in a study of regulatory T cells in long-lasting Graves disease. Construction of TCR beta libraries relied on iRepertoire HTBI primers and on Arm-PCR targeting CDR3 regions. TCRdb analysed the multiplex PCR reads with MiXCR anew, one entry per CDR3 protein. The table records roughly 520,000 distinct CDR3 sequences, around 12% of them present only once. Stated time point: newly diagnosed GD, antithyroid drugs for less than 3 months. Extracted RNA from PBMCs served as the source of the TCR library. This sample also belongs to another study, concerning T cells in Graves' hyperthyroidism and ophthalmopathy.

Sequences were derived from peripheral blood mononuclear cells (PBMCs), sampled at new diagnosis, from a patient treated with antithyroid drugs. These receptor sequences come from a woman in her 30s with Graves disease.

This clonotype appeared many times. This chain joins TRBV3-1 and TRBJ2-1, with D perhaps TRBD2 (5 bases). The length of the CDR3 is 16 residues. With 0 bases removed from V and 5 bases from J, the gap between germline ends came to 14 bases. The V gene's germline CDR1 is LGHDT and CDR2 YNNKEL (reference sequence). CDR3 loop: CASSQDILATNNEQFF. The CDR3 bases are TGTGCCAGCAGCCAAGATATCCTAGCTACGAACAATGAGCAGTTCTTC.

This clonotype occurred a few times. V is TRBV19 and J is TRBJ2-2; the D is unclear. The CDR3 spans 14 residues. V was trimmed by 7 bases and J by 5 bases, leaving 14 bases between them. Germline V gives CDR1 LNHDA, CDR2 SQIVND (reference sequence). CDR3 sequence: CASNDPWETGELFF. CDR3 in DNA: TGTGCCAGTAACGACCCCTGGGAAACCGGGGAGCTGTTTTTT.

This clonotype was counted at least ten times. V usage is TRBV20-1 and J usage is TRBJ2-5, with 11 bases identical to TRBD2. The length of the CDR3 is 14 residues. Germline values: CDR1 DFQATT, CDR2 SNEGSKA (reference sequence). V shed 5 bases, J shed 2 bases, and the junction held 4 bases outside the gene matches. This chain's CDR3 is CSAPLAGGQETQYF. The DNA of the CDR3 is TGCAGTGCTCCGTTAGCGGGAGGGCAAGAGACCCAGTACTTC.

Of note for this clonotype: This sequence may be a read error, since a much larger clone differs from it by one base. The chain employs TRBV11-2 and TRBJ1-2, with 7 bases that match TRBD1. V lost 5 bases and J lost 13; bases outside the gene matches: 10. Looked up from germline, CDR1 is SGHAT and CDR2 is FQNNGV. The CDR3 is made up of 12 amino acids. CDR3 coding DNA: TGTGCCAGCAGCCGGGACAGCCAAAGATGCACCTTC. Protein: CASSRDSQRCTF.

This clonotype was observed a few times. This chain links TRBV5-1 with TRBJ1-2; tentatively, D is TRBD1 (5 bases). CDR1 is SGHRS and CDR2 is YFSETQ in the germline V gene. V shed 5 bases and J shed 8 bases, with 22 bases lying between them. The CDR3 length is 15 residues. The CDR3 sequence is CASSLGDPLLRGYTF. Here the CDR3 DNA reads TGCGCCAGCAGTTTAGGGGACCCTCTCCTTCGCGGCTACACCTTC. The full variable domain, in which reference TRBV5-1 and TRBJ1-2 provide the parts outside the CDR3, is KAGVTQTPRYLIKTRGQQVTLSCSPISGHRSVSWYQQTPGQGLQFLFEYFSETQRNKGNFPGRFSGRQFSNSRSEMNVSTLELGDSALYLCASSLGDPLLRGYTFGSGTRLTVV.

This clonotype was counted ten times or more. The rearrangement links TRBV10-3 to TRBJ2-5, with TRBD2 identical over 8 bases. V shed 2 bases, J shed 4 bases, and the junction held 15 bases outside the gene matches. In germline, CDR1 is ENHRY, CDR2 SYGVKD. This CDR3 is built from 18 residues. Here the CDR3 reads CAISEGVLAGRGRETQYF. The CDR3 bases are TGTGCCATCAGTGAGGGGGTTCTAGCGGGTCGAGGACGAGAGACCCAGTACTTC.

The chain uses TRBV7-6 and TRBJ2-4, with D maybe TRBD1 (5 bases). CDR3 length: 15 residues. In germline, CDR1 is SGHVS, CDR2 FNYEAQ. Trimming left V 1 base short and J 9 bases short, with 16 bases between. The CDR3 bases are TGTGCCAGCAGCTTAGACCCCACAGGAATCTCCATTCAGTACTTC. This codes for CASSLDPTGISIQYF.

The rearrangement links TRBV28 to TRBJ1-4, with a possible D match to TRBD1 (6 bases). CDR3 length: 15 amino acids. Per germline, CDR1 MDHEN and CDR2 SYDVKM. V was shortened by 7 bases and J by 8 bases, with 20 bases between the two germline ends. CDR3 nucleotide sequence: TGTGCCAGCACCACTCTCCAACAGGGAAACGAAAAACTGTTTTTT. It translates to CASTTLQQGNEKLFF.

J is TRBJ2-4 and V is TRBV5-1; TRBD1 aligns across 9 bases. V trimming: 2 bases; J trimming: 1 base; junction bases outside the gene matches: 1. Germline values: CDR1 SGHRS, CDR2 YFSETQ. CDR3 length: 15 residues. The CDR3 loop is CASSLQGAAKNIQYF. CDR3 bases: TGCGCCAGCAGCTTACAGGGGGCGGCCAAAAACATTCAGTACTTC.

The gene calls are TRBV2 and TRBJ1-6, with TRBD1 identical over 7 bases. The length of the CDR3 is 13 residues. Germline-derived CDR1 and CDR2 are SNHLY and FYNNEI. With V trimmed by 11 bases and J by 7 bases, 8 bases remained unmatched. CDR3 in DNA: TGTGCCGGACACGGGACAGCAAATTCACCCCTCCACTTT. Its protein is CAGHGTANSPLHF.

The rearrangement joins TRBV4-1 to TRBJ2-7; D may match TRBD1 or TRBD2 (5 bases each). This CDR3 is built from 14 residues. Trimming stripped 4 bases from V and 4 bases from J, with 14 bases between. From germline, CDR1 is MGHRA and CDR2 YSYEKL. The CDR3 nucleotides read TGCGCCAGCAGCCTAGTCCCGGGACCATACGAGCAGTACTTC. This sequence encodes CASSLVPGPYEQYF.

V and J are TRBV12-3 or TRBV12-4 and TRBJ2-7; the D is unclear. This CDR3 comprises 15 residues. V shed 6 bases and J shed 0 bases, with 15 bases lying between them. This CDR3 reads CASSLFPPISYEQYF. As DNA, the CDR3 is TGTGCCAGCAGCCTTTTCCCCCCCATCTCCTACGAGCAGTACTTC.

There are many counts of this clonotype. The chain has TRBV27 and TRBJ1-2; D uncertain. The CDR3 extends over 13 amino acids. V was clipped by 7 bases and J by 2 bases, with 11 bases between them. Germline assignment: CDR1 MNHEY and CDR2 SMNVEV (reference sequence). CDR3 sequence reads: CASTISPNYGYTF. The DNA of the CDR3 is TGTGCCAGCACGATCAGCCCCAACTATGGCTACACCTTC.

This clonotype has a count of ten or more. V is TRBV11-2 and J is TRBJ1-2; D uncertain. This CDR3 is 13 amino acids long. The V end was cut by 1 base, the J end by 4 bases, with 7 bases between. Germline V gives CDR1 SGHAT, CDR2 FQNNGV. The DNA of the CDR3 is TGTGCCAGCAGCTTAGTGGCAGCCTATGGCTACACCTTC. Protein product: CASSLVAAYGYTF.

In this sample, this clonotype turned up a few times. The chain links TRBV6-2 or TRBV6-3 to TRBJ2-1; the D call may be TRBD1 or TRBD2 (5 bases each). CDR3 length equals 19 residues. The germline V gene has CDR1 MNHEY and CDR2 SVGEGT. Trimming shortened V by 6 bases and J by 0 bases, and 24 bases separated the two germline ends. CDR3 DNA: TGTGCCAGCAGAAGAAACCAGCCCGGGGCAGGGAGCTCCTACAATGAGCAGTTCTTC. It yields the protein CASRRNQPGAGSSYNEQFF.

Comments on this clonotype: A far more abundant clone sits one base away, making this likely a read error. The chain carries TRBV29-1 and TRBJ2-7; possible D gene TRBD1, 5 bases. The CDR3 totals 14 residues. Trimming took off 5 bases at V and 4 bases at J, with 18 bases between the two ends. Per germline, CDR1 SQVTM and CDR2 ANQGSEA. In DNA, the CDR3 is TGCAGCGTTAAGGGGATCGTGGTGCAATACGAGCAGTACTTC. It yields the protein CSVKGIVVQYEQYF.

This clonotype has only a few counts. The genes are TRBV11-3 and TRBJ2-3; TRBD2 matches at 12 bases. This CDR3 has 15 amino acids. Losses at the gene ends were 7 bases for V and 2 bases for J; bases not matched to a gene: 4. Germline V gene sequence: CDR1 SGHNT, CDR2 YENEEA. In DNA form, the CDR3 reads TGTGCCAGCAAGTCTAGCGGGAGGGTCACAGATACGCAGTATTTT. It encodes CASKSSGRVTDTQYF.

The V call is TRBV19, the J call TRBJ1-5, with 8 bases that match TRBD1. After removal of 6 bases from V and 7 bases from J, the junction contained 5 bases not matched to a gene. Looked up from germline, CDR1 is LNHDA and CDR2 is SQIVND (reference sequence). This CDR3 comprises 13 residues. In DNA form, the CDR3 reads TGTGCCAGTAGGGACAGGGACGGCCAGCCCCAGCATTTT. This codes for CASRDRDGQPQHF.

The rearrangement joins TRBV30 to TRBJ1-5; D is unresolved. CDR3 length: 18 residues. V lost 2 bases, J lost 0 bases, and 20 bases lay in between. The germline gives CDR1 GTSNPN, CDR2 SVGIG (reference sequence). The CDR3 sequence: CAWSPRILWAYSNQPQHF. The DNA for the CDR3 is TGTGCCTGGAGTCCGAGGATCCTCTGGGCATATAGCAATCAGCCCCAGCATTTT.

This clonotype was counted a few times. The chain combines TRBV3-1 with TRBJ2-1, with unresolved D. Germline CDR1 reads LGHDT; CDR2 reads YNNKEL (reference sequence). The CDR3 runs to 12 residues. Trimming removed 4 bases at V and 9 bases at J, with 10 bases between. The CDR3 sequence is CASSRDLGEQFF. The CDR3 DNA reads as TGTGCCAGCAGCCGAGACCTCGGTGAGCAGTTCTTC.

This clonotype was seen at least ten times. This chain joins TRBV11-2 and TRBJ2-7, with a weak D call TRBD1 (6 bases). V lost 4 bases and J lost 1, with 11 bases in between. Germline CDR1 is SGHAT and CDR2 is FQNNGV. The CDR3 extends over 14 amino acids. CDR3: CASSSRDKSYEQYF. CDR3 nucleotides: TGTGCCAGCAGCTCCCGGGACAAATCCTACGAGCAGTACTTC. Full variable domain (outside the CDR3, taken from reference TRBV11-2 and TRBJ2-7): EAGVAQSPRYKIIEKRQSVAFWCNPISGHATLYWYQQILGQGPKLLIQFQNNGVVDDSQLPKDRFSAERLKGVDSTLKIQPAKLEDSAVYLCASSSRDKSYEQYFGPGTRLTVT.